The entry below gives a single T cell receptor beta chain sequence along with its context. Antigen specificity is unknown. PCR was performed using 60 Vbeta and 13 Jbeta primers. TCRdb's copy holds only in-frame clones and misses some; the assay was immunoSEQ multiplex PCR. The sample shows about 190,000 clones, around 84% of them seen only once. This sample is drawn from a study of cytomegalovirus exposure and HLA in healthy donors. Findings and caveats of the study: Rarity held for most TCR sequences, but there were some public TCRs that occurred in many donors.

Germline CDR1 and CDR2: MNHNS and SASEGT. The ends lost 8 bases at V and 6 bases at J; junction bases unmatched: 5. The CDR3 contains 14 residues. Sequenced: PBMCs. The receptor was derived from a woman aged 50 to 60 in good health and CMV-seropositive. This chain joins TRBV6-1 and TRBJ2-1; 12 bases agree with TRBD2. The CDR3 is CASASGGASNEQFF. CDR3 in DNA: TGTGCCAGCGCTAGCGGGGGGGCCTCCAATGAGCAGTTCTTC.